The entry below describes one TCR beta chain. Antigen specificity is unknown. Germline CDR1 is WNHNN and CDR2 is SYGVQD (reference sequence). Trimming took 0 bases from V and 2 from J, leaving 6 bases between them. The CDR3 consists of 14 residues. DNA at 150 to 200 ng, tens of thousands of T cell genomes, went into sorted-subset replicate PCRs. Sequencing was performed with immunoSEQ multiplex PCR; in TCRdb, only in-frame clones are kept and a portion is missing. The sample includes roughly 650,000 clones, almost 97% seen only once; the top ten take 0.057%. The sample is drawn from a study of shared clonotypes between healthy human individuals. Overall study results and limits: Depth of sequencing was expected to influence donor clonotype sharing.

Sequencing was carried out using naive CD4+ T cells sorted from blood. This sample's subset: CD45RA+ positively selected. The chain joins TRBV10-1 to TRBJ2-3, with D possibly being TRBD1 or TRBD2 (5 bases each). The source of this sequence is a woman in her 30s in good health. CDR3 in amino acids: CASSESGATDTQYF. As DNA, the CDR3 is TGCGCCAGCAGTGAGTCCGGGGCCACAGATACGCAGTATTTT.